This entry is about one T cell receptor beta chain. Its antigen is currently unknown. This sample also contains other DNA sequences that code for the same CDR3. With 60 Vbeta and 13 Jbeta primers, the PCR was carried out. Measured with immunoSEQ multiplex PCR; TCRdb has only the in-frame clones, and not every one. The repertoire holds some 160,000 clones, with approximately 78% as singletons. V lost 4 bases to trimming and J lost 4 bases; unmatched junction nucleotides: 5. The CDR3 has 15 amino acids. Germline V lookup: CDR1 MDHEN, CDR2 SYDVKM. This specimen comes from a study of cytomegalovirus exposure and HLA in healthy donors. Notes on the study in general: Reports indicate that TCR beta sequences accurately predicted the HLA-A and HLA-B alleles of most subjects. Overall, roughly 160 TCR beta chains were annotated as cytomegalovirus-associated. Both high specificity and high sensitivity reportedly marked the classifier's diagnosis of cytomegalovirus status.

The sequence came from a woman between 40 and 50 years old in good health and CMV-seropositive. Sequenced sample: PBMCs. J is TRBJ1-2 and V is TRBV28, with 11 nucleotides matching TRBD1. CDR3 amino acids: CASSSRDRGSYGYTF. In nucleotides, the CDR3 is TGTGCCAGCAGTTCCCGGGACAGGGGGTCCTATGGCTACACCTTC.